This T cell receptor (beta chain) appears in the sequencing data of a study of T cells after posttransplantation cyclophosphamide. TCRdb's table, derived via immunoSEQ multiplex PCR, lists solely in-frame clones and lacks some. The sample records approximately 50,000 clones, under 95% being singletons. With regard to this clone: The antigen is unknown.

Study-level results: TRB overlap between skin or GI tissue T cells and blood was limited.

CDR3 length: 14 amino acids. Germline-derived CDR1 and CDR2 are MDHEN and SYDVKM. Trimming removed 8 bases from V and 1 base from J, with 14 bases in between. Sequencing was done on a sample of PBMCs. The chain couples TRBV28 to TRBJ1-1; D might be TRBD1 (5 bases). The TCR sequence derives from a woman between 25 and 40 years old in good health and a related stem cell transplant donor. CDR3 sequence (DNA): TGTGCCAGCGGGGAGGGAGGGGCGAACACTGAAGCTTTCTTT. This translates into CASGEGGANTEAFF. The variable domain in full, completed from reference TRBV28 and TRBJ1-1, reads DVKVTQSSRYLVKRTGEKVFLECVQDMDHENMFWYRQDPGLGLRLIYFSYDVKMKEKGDIPEGYSVSREKKERFSLILESASTNQTSMYLCASGEGGANTEAFFGQGTRLTVV.